The clone carrying this T cell receptor (beta chain) occurred many times. The CDR3 sequence is 15 residues long. V gave up 6 bases and J gave up 2 bases, with 11 bases separating them. The germline CDR1 and CDR2 sequences are MNHEY and SMNVEV (reference sequence). The record originates from a study of T cells in Graves' hyperthyroidism and ophthalmopathy. Using RNA transcripts as the source, TCR beta CDR3 regions were amplified. A first-round RT-PCR of the TCR CDR3 used the HTBI primer set. MiXCR, run by TCRdb on the multiplex PCR reads, gives a single entry per CDR3 protein. The sample lists 300,000 to 450,000 distinct CDR3 sequences, approximately 25% occurring once.

This chain links TRBV27 with TRBJ2-6; D gene ambiguous. Material: blood. This clonotype was obtained from a man aged 50 to 60 with Graves' hyperthyroidism. The DNA for the CDR3 is TGTGCCAGCAGCCTTTTCGGCCCTGGGGCCAACGTCCTGACTTTC. It encodes CASSLFGPGANVLTF.